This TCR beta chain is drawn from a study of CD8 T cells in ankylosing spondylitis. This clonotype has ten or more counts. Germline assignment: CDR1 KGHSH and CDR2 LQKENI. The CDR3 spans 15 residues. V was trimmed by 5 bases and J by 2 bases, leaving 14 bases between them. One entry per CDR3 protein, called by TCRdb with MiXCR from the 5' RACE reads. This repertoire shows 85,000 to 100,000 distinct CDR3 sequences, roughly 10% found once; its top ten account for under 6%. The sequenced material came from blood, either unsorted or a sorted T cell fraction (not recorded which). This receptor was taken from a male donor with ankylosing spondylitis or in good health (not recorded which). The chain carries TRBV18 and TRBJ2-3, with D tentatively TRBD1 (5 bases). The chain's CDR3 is CASSGSQGNTDTQYF. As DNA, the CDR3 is TGTGCCAGCTCAGGAAGCCAGGGAAACACAGATACGCAGTATTTT.